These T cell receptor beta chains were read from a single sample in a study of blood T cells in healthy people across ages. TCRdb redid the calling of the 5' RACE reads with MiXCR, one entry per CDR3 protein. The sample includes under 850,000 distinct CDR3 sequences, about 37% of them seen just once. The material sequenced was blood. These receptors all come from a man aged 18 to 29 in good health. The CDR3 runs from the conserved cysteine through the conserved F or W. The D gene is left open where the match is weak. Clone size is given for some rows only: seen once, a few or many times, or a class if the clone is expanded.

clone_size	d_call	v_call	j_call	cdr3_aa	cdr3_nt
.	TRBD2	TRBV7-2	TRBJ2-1	CAGSLLAGAVRNEQFF	TGTGCCGGCAGCTTATTAGCGGGGGCAGTCCGGAATGAGCAGTTCTTC
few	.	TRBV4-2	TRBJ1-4	CASSQEFYTTATNEKLFF	TGTGCCAGCAGCCAAGAATTCTACACGACTGCAACTAATGAAAAACTGTTTTTT
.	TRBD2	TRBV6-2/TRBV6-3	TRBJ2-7	CASSSRLANYEQYF	TGTGCCAGCAGTTCTAGACTAGCGAACTACGAGCAGTACTTC
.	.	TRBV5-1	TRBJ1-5	CASSLSIGQPQHF	TGCGCCAGCAGCTTGAGTATCGGTCAGCCCCAGCATTTT
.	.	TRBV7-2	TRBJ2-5	CASSLGQRNNEQYF	TGTGCCAGCAGCTTAGGCCAGCGAAACAATGAGCAGTACTTC
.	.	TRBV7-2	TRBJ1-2	CASSLVGALVYGYTF	TGTGCCAGCAGCTTAGTAGGGGCCTTAGTTTATGGCTACACCTTC
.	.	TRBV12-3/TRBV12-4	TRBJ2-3	CASGLLRKDTQYF	TGTGCCAGCGGACTCCTGAGAAAGGATACGCAGTATTTT
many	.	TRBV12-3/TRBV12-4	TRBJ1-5	CASSLARDQPQHF	TGTGCCAGCAGTTTAGCGCGAGATCAGCCCCAGCATTTT
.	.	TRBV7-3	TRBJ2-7	CASSLNRGNNEQYF	TGTGCCAGCAGCCTCAACCGGGGTAACAATGAGCAGTACTTC
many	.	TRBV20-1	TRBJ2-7	CSARPGEHYEQYF	TGCAGTGCTAGACCCGGAGAGCATTACGAGCAGTACTTC
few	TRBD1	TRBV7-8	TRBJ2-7	CASSRGRQGAAGSNEQYF	TGTGCCAGCAGCCGTGGTCGACAGGGGGCAGCAGGGTCGAATGAGCAGTACTTC
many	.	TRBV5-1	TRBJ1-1	CASSFGENTEAFF	TGCGCCAGCAGCTTTGGAGAGAACACTGAAGCTTTCTTT
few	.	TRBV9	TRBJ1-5	CASSVAGSGQPQHF	TGTGCCAGCAGCGTAGCAGGGTCTGGGCAGCCCCAGCATTTT
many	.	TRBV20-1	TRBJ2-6	CSARGGTGANVLTF	TGCAGTGCTAGAGGCGGGACTGGGGCCAACGTCCTGACTTTC